This T cell receptor beta chain was sequenced in a study of vaccination effects on CD4 cells after COVID-19. Study-level findings and limits: The study had few convalescent patients and no early post-infection timepoints.

With respect to this clone: What it binds is unknown.

The V and J ends lost 1 base and 0 bases, in that order; junction bases with no gene match: 3. The V gene's germline CDR1 is SGHRS and CDR2 YFSETQ. The CDR3 consists of 16 residues. Before any sequencing was done, the ViraFEST assay used viral peptide pools to expand antigen-specific CD4+ T cells. An approximately ten-day culture period preceded the isolation of CD4+ T cells. The individual was infected with SARS-CoV-2 between March and December 2020, as confirmed by PCR. Assay: immunoSEQ multiplex PCR; the TCRdb copy retains only in-frame clones and omits some. The sample contains 20,000 to 30,000 clones, about 75% of which appear only once.

This TCR came from a human donor who had a prior SARS-CoV-2 infection. Specimen: CD4+ T cells from PBMCs cultured with SARS-CoV-2 spike peptides, collected before COVID-19 vaccination. V and J are TRBV5-1 and TRBJ2-1; 8 bases align to TRBD1. The CDR3 loop reads CASSLQGAPSYNEQFF. DNA of the CDR3: TGCGCCAGCAGCTTGCAGGGGGCCCCCTCCTACAATGAGCAGTTCTTC.